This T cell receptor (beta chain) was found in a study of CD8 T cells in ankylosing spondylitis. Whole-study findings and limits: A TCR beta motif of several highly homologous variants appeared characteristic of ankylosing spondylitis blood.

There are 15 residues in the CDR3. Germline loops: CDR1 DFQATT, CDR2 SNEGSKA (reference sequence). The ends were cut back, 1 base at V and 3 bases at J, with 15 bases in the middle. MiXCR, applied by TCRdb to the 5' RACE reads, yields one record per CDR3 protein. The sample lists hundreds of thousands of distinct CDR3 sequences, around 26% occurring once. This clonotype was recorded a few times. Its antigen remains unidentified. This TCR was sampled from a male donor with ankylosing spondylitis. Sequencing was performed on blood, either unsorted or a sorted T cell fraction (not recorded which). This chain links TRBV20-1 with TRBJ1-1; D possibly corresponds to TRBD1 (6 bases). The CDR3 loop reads CSARVARGGHTEAFF. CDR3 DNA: TGCAGTGCTAGAGTGGCCCGTGGGGGGCACACTGAAGCTTTCTTT.